This entry lists 24 T cell receptor beta chains sequenced from one sample in a study of blood T cell repertoires in COVID-19. Method: immunoSEQ multiplex PCR; TCRdb's copy keeps in-frame clones and lacks some. The sample consists of 310,000 or so clones, roughly 83% of them appearing once. Sequencing used peripheral blood. These receptors were obtained from a woman between 45 and 60 years old with acute or convalescent COVID-19.

The chain combines TRBV3-1 (or the pseudogene TRBV3-2) with TRBJ1-2, with TRBD1 matching over 8 bases. Germline CDR1 and CDR2: LGHDT and YNNKEL (reference sequence). V lost 1 base, J lost 5 bases, and 15 bases stayed unmatched. This CDR3 has 18 amino acids. For the CDR3, the DNA is TGTGCCAGCAGCCAAGGGTCAGGGGGCGCCCAAAAGGGGTATGGCTACACCTTC. Its translation is CASSQGSGGAQKGYGYTF.

The chain recombines TRBV27 with TRBJ2-3, with D unresolved. The germline CDR1 and CDR2 sequences are MNHEY and SMNVEV (reference sequence). This CDR3 region has 14 residues. V was cut by 1 base and J by 1 base, with 6 bases left in between. The CDR3 region is CASSLFRGTDTQYF. The CDR3 DNA is TGTGCCAGCAGTTTATTTAGAGGCACAGATACGCAGTATTTT.

The gene calls are TRBV28 and TRBJ2-5, with 10 bases identical to TRBD2. With 2 bases clipped from V and 5 bases from J, the junction kept 5 bases outside the gene matches. The germline CDR1 and CDR2 sequences are MDHEN and SYDVKM. The CDR3 runs to 15 residues. The CDR3 is CASSLRFSGRETQYF. The CDR3 nucleotides read TGTGCCAGCAGTTTACGTTTTAGCGGGAGGGAGACCCAGTACTTC.

CDR3 loop: CASSPPFYNEQFF. In DNA form, the CDR3 reads TGTGCCAGCAGCCCCCCCTTTTACAATGAGCAGTTCTTC. This rearrangement joins TRBV7-2 to TRBJ2-1; D gene ambiguous. Per germline, CDR1 SGHTA and CDR2 FQGNSA. V was cut by 5 bases and J by 4 bases, with 9 bases left in between. The CDR3 is 13 amino acids.

J is TRBJ1-4 and V is TRBV27, with TRBD1 matching 10 bases. The CDR3 loop spans 17 amino acids. V lost 4 bases, J lost 8 bases, and 13 bases stayed unmatched. CDR1 and CDR2 (germline): MNHEY, SMNVEV (reference sequence). Written as DNA, the CDR3 is TGTGCCAGCAGTTATCTCCAGCCCGGGACAGGGGAGGAAAAACTGTTTTTT. Translated: CASSYLQPGTGEEKLFF.

The rearrangement links TRBV5-1 to TRBJ2-1, with 8 nucleotides matching TRBD1. Germline CDR1 reads SGHRS; CDR2 reads YFSETQ. This CDR3 has 20 amino acids. The V gene end was trimmed by 4 bases and the J gene end by 4 bases; junction bases not matched to a gene: 22. CDR3 protein: CASSVRGTGFLTTPYNEQFF. The DNA of the CDR3 is TGCGCCAGCAGCGTGAGGGGGACAGGCTTTCTAACCACCCCGTACAATGAGCAGTTCTTC. Filled out from reference TRBV5-1 and TRBJ2-1, the complete variable domain reads KAGVTQTPRYLIKTRGQQVTLSCSPISGHRSVSWYQQTPGQGLQFLFEYFSETQRNKGNFPGRFSGRQFSNSRSEMNVSTLELGDSALYLCASSVRGTGFLTTPYNEQFFGPGTRLTVL.

The V and J genes are TRBV4-1 and TRBJ1-5; maybe TRBD1 (5 bases). The ends were cut back, 0 bases at V and 0 bases at J, with 15 bases in the middle. This CDR3 contains 18 residues. CDR1 is MGHRA and CDR2 is YSYEKL in the germline V gene. In DNA, the CDR3 is TGCGCCAGCAGCCAAGATTGGGGCAGACCAAATAGCAATCAGCCCCAGCATTTT. Its translation is CASSQDWGRPNSNQPQHF.

Only a few counts were recorded for this clone. The rearrangement uses TRBV13 and TRBJ2-4; the D gene is possibly TRBD2 (6 bases). Germline V gene lookup returns CDR1 PRHDT and CDR2 FYEKMQ (reference sequence). The CDR3 has 17 residues. Deletions cut 0 bases from V and 0 bases from J, with 12 bases between. The CDR3 loop is CASSLGGLYLAKNIQYF. The CDR3 DNA reads as TGTGCCAGCAGCTTAGGGGGACTGTACCTAGCCAAAAACATTCAGTACTTC.

The chain carries TRBV28 and TRBJ2-1; TRBD2 might be the D (5 bases). The CDR3 sequence is 16 residues long. Germline-derived CDR1 and CDR2 are MDHEN and SYDVKM. The ends were cut back, 3 bases at V and 0 bases at J, with 12 bases in the middle. CDR3 protein: CASSFAGLRSYNEQFF. Written as DNA, the CDR3 is TGTGCCAGCAGTTTTGCCGGACTTCGCTCCTACAATGAGCAGTTCTTC.

As regards this clone: The same CDR3 is also encoded by other DNA sequences in this sample. This chain connects TRBV7-3 to TRBJ1-1, with unresolved D. Trimming removed 1 base at V and 0 bases at J, with 3 bases between. The CDR3 is 13 amino acids. Germline-derived CDR1 and CDR2 are SGHTA and FQGTGA. The DNA of the CDR3 is TGTGCCAGCAGCTTAAGTATGAACACTGAAGCTTTCTTT. This sequence encodes CASSLSMNTEAFF.

The rearrangement uses TRBV4-2 and TRBJ1-4; 8 bases match TRBD1. V shed 0 bases, J shed 8 bases, and the junction held 8 bases outside the gene matches. Germline V gene sequence: CDR1 LGHNA, CDR2 YNFKEQ. This CDR3 is 16 amino acids long. CDR3 DNA: TGTGCCAGCAGCCAAGATGTGGACAGGGTCGGGGAAAAACTGTTTTTT. Translation: CASSQDVDRVGEKLFF.

This rearrangement joins TRBV28 to TRBJ2-5, with 11 bases lining up with TRBD1. V shed 6 bases and J 5 bases; nucleotides not matched to a gene: 11. The CDR3 loop spans 16 amino acids. Germline-derived CDR1 and CDR2 are MDHEN and SYDVKM. The CDR3 sequence: CASSPPLGTGGETQYF. The DNA for the CDR3 is TGTGCCAGCAGCCCCCCCCTCGGGACAGGGGGGGAGACCCAGTACTTC.

This chain links TRBV5-1 with TRBJ2-2; D might be TRBD1 (6 bases). Germline V gives CDR1 SGHRS, CDR2 YFSETQ. There are 15 residues in the CDR3. V lost 4 bases and J lost 0, with 10 bases in between. CDR3 DNA sequence: TGCGCCAGCAGCCAGGGGACAACGAACACCGGGGAGCTGTTTTTT. This codes for CASSQGTTNTGELFF.

This clone was observed once. The chain uses TRBV13 and TRBJ2-5; the D gene is possibly TRBD2 (5 bases). V was trimmed by 5 bases and J by 1 base, leaving 17 bases between them. There are 16 residues in the CDR3. Germline V gene data show CDR1 as PRHDT and CDR2 as FYEKMQ (reference sequence). The CDR3 DNA reads TGTGCCAGCAGCGGAGACCCGGACTCCGTCCAAGAGACCCAGTACTTC. Translating it yields CASSGDPDSVQETQYF.

This rearrangement joins TRBV4-2 to TRBJ2-1; 8 nucleotides line up with TRBD2. Germline CDR1 LGHNA, CDR2 YNFKEQ. J was trimmed by 4 bases and V by 0 bases; bases with no gene match: 8. The CDR3 length is 17 residues. The CDR3 sequence: CASSQDPGRATYNEQFF. CDR3 coding DNA: TGTGCCAGCAGCCAAGATCCCGGGAGGGCCACATACAATGAGCAGTTCTTC.

The chain combines TRBV19 with TRBJ2-7, with 10 bases identical to TRBD1. Germline-derived CDR1 and CDR2 are LNHDA and SQIVND (reference sequence). Trimming cost V 7 bases and J 4 bases; bases outside gene matches: 10. CDR3 length equals 15 residues. The CDR3 reads CASTPPGQGMYEQYF. The CDR3 region has the DNA TGTGCCAGTACCCCCCCGGGACAGGGGATGTACGAGCAGTACTTC.

V usage is TRBV5-6 and J usage is TRBJ1-2, with TRBD1 identical over 10 bases. The V gene's germline CDR1 is SGHDT and CDR2 YYEEEE. This CDR3 comprises 16 residues. V shed 3 bases, J shed 4 bases, and the junction held 9 bases outside the gene matches. The CDR3 is CASSSRDRGIIYGYTF. For the CDR3, the DNA is TGTGCCAGCAGCTCCCGGGACAGGGGAATAATCTATGGCTACACCTTC.

The chain combines TRBV9 with TRBJ2-2; 9 bases line up with TRBD2. The CDR3 length is 15 residues. V shed 2 bases, J shed 5 bases, and the junction held 4 bases outside the gene matches. CDR1 is SGDLS, CDR2 YYNGEE, per germline. CDR3 bases: TGTGCCAGCAGCGTTTCGGCGGGAGGGACCGGGGAGCTGTTTTTT. It encodes CASSVSAGGTGELFF.

This chain links TRBV3-1 (or the pseudogene TRBV3-2) with TRBJ1-3, with 8 nucleotides matching TRBD1. The trim removed 4 bases at V and 4 bases at J, leaving 12 bases unmatched. CDR3 length: 17 amino acids. CDR1 LGHDT and CDR2 YNNKEL come from the germline V gene (reference sequence). DNA for the CDR3: TGTGCCAGCAGCCGCAGAAGAACAGGGGGTAGAGGAAACACCATATATTTT. It translates to CASSRRRTGGRGNTIYF.

V and J are TRBV6-2 or TRBV6-3 and TRBJ2-7, with 10 bases fitting TRBD2. The CDR3 contains 15 residues. The germline CDR1 and CDR2 sequences are MNHEY and SVGEGT. V lost 0 bases, J lost 6 bases, and 5 bases stayed unmatched. The CDR3 protein is CASSYSASGSVEQYF. The CDR3 region has the DNA TGTGCCAGCAGTTACTCGGCTAGCGGGAGTGTCGAGCAGTACTTC.

V gene TRBV30 combines with J gene TRBJ2-4, with 9 positions matching TRBD2. CDR1 and CDR2 from the germline V gene are GTSNPN and SVGIG (reference sequence). Trimming cost V 1 base and J 9 bases; bases outside gene matches: 7. This CDR3 contains 14 residues. The CDR3: CAWSEVAGATIQYF. The CDR3 bases are TGTGCCTGGAGTGAAGTAGCGGGAGCAACCATTCAGTACTTC.

The J gene is TRBJ1-3, the V gene TRBV19; 7 bases agree with TRBD1. The ends lost 6 bases at V and 1 base at J; junction bases unmatched: 6. The CDR3 consists of 15 residues. Germline V gene data show CDR1 as LNHDA and CDR2 as SQIVND (reference sequence). CDR3 sequence reads: CASRDRRSSGNTIYF. CDR3 nucleotides: TGTGCCAGTAGGGACAGGCGGTCGTCTGGAAACACCATATATTTT.

This clone appeared a few times. The chain is built from TRBV14 and TRBJ1-2; D remains unclear. CDR1 and CDR2 from the germline V gene are SGHDN and FVKESK. CDR3 size: 15 residues. Trimming left V 1 base short and J 3 bases short, with 12 bases between. The CDR3 DNA sequence: TGTGCCAGCAGCCAAGGGACTGTTGGGGACTATGGCTACACCTTC. This codes for CASSQGTVGDYGYTF.

The rearrangement joins TRBV24-1 to TRBJ1-2; D is ambiguous. The germline V and J ends were trimmed by 0 bases and 3 bases, with 7 bases remaining between them. The CDR3 is 14 residues long. Germline loops: CDR1 KGHDR, CDR2 SFDVKD. CDR3 protein: CATSDLLRDYGYTF. The CDR3 DNA is TGTGCCACCAGTGATTTGCTGAGGGACTATGGCTACACCTTC.